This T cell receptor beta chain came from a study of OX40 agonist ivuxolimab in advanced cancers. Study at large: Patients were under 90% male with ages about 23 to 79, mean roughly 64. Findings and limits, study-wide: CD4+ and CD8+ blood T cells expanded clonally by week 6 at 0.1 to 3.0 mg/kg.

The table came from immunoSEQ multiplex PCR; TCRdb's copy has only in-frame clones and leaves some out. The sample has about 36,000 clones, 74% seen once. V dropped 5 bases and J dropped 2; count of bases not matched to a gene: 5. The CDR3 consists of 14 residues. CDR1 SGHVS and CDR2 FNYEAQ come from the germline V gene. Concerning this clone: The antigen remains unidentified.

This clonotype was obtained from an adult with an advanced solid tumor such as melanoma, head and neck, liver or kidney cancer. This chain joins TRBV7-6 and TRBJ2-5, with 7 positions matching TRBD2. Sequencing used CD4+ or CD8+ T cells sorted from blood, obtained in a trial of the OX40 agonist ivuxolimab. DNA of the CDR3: TGTGCCAGCAGCCCGGGGGGTTGGCAAGAGACCCAGTACTTC. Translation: CASSPGGWQETQYF.